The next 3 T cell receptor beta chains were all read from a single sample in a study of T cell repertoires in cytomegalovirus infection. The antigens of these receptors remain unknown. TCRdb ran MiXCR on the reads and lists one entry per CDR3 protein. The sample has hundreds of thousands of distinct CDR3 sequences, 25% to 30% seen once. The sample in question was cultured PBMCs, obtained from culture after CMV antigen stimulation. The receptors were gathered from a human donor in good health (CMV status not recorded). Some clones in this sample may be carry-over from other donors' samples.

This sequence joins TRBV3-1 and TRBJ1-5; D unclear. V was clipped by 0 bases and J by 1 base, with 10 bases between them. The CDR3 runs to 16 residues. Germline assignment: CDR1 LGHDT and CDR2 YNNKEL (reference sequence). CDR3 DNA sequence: TGTGCCAGCAGCCAAGACGGGTCGGCAAGCAATCAGCCCCAGCATTTT. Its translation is CASSQDGSASNQPQHF.

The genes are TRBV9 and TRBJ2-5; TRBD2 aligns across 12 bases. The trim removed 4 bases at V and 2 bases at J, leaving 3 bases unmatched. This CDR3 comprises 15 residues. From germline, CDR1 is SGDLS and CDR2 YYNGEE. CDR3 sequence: CASSMTSGSQETQYF. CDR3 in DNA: TGTGCCAGCAGCATGACTAGCGGGAGTCAAGAGACCCAGTACTTC.

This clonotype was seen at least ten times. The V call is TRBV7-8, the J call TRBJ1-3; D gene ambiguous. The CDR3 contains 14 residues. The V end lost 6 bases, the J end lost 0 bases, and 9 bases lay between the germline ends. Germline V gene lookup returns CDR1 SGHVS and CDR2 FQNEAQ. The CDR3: CASSSTFSGNTIYF. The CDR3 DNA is TGTGCCAGCAGTTCGACATTCTCTGGAAACACCATATATTTT.